The 32 T cell receptor beta chains given below trace back to one sample, sequenced in a study of cytomegalovirus exposure and HLA in healthy donors. Researchers ran the PCR with 60 Vbeta and 13 Jbeta primers. The table came from immunoSEQ multiplex PCR; TCRdb's copy has only in-frame clones and leaves some out. The sample lists 90,000 to 120,000 clones, 79% seen once, with 3.5% to 5% in the top ten. The sample comprised PBMCs. The receptors originated from a female donor in good health and CMV-seropositive.

The chain couples TRBV11-2 to TRBJ1-1, with D hard to call. Germline V gives CDR1 SGHAT, CDR2 FQNNGV. The CDR3 loop spans 15 amino acids. The V end was cut by 5 bases, the J end by 3 bases, with 16 bases between. Written as DNA, the CDR3 is TGTGCCAGCAGCCCAAGGGAGGTTCTGGACACTGAAGCTTTCTTT. Protein: CASSPREVLDTEAFF. Looking up the rest from reference TRBV11-2 and TRBJ1-1 gives the full variable domain: EAGVAQSPRYKIIEKRQSVAFWCNPISGHATLYWYQQILGQGPKLLIQFQNNGVVDDSQLPKDRFSAERLKGVDSTLKIQPAKLEDSAVYLCASSPREVLDTEAFFGQGTRLTVV.

The chain uses TRBV5-1 and TRBJ2-7; 10 bases are shared with TRBD1. J lost 0 bases, V lost 6 bases, and 6 bases had no gene match. Per the germline V gene, CDR1 is SGHRS and CDR2 is YFSETQ. This CDR3 is 15 amino acids long. The chain's CDR3 is CASKLGQGDSYEQYF. Here the CDR3 DNA reads TGCGCCAGCAAATTAGGACAGGGGGACTCCTACGAGCAGTACTTC.

CDR3 loop: CASSPTVGNEQYF. The CDR3 region has the DNA TGTGCCAGCAGCCCGACAGTGGGTAACGAGCAGTACTTC. The V gene is TRBV6-1, the J gene TRBJ2-7; D may be TRBD1 (5 bases). Trimming took off 6 bases at V and 5 bases at J, with 14 bases between the two ends. The CDR3 is 13 residues long. CDR1 MNHNS and CDR2 SASEGT come from the germline V gene.

The chain employs TRBV2 and TRBJ2-4; unclear D gene. Germline lookup yields CDR1 SNHLY and CDR2 FYNNEI. This CDR3 has 17 residues. V lost 1 base to trimming and J lost 2 bases, with 15 bases between them. The CDR3 loop reads CASSEGGVGSSKNIQYF. CDR3 bases: TGTGCCAGCAGTGAAGGCGGTGTCGGTTCTTCCAAAAACATTCAGTACTTC.

This clone appeared once. The junction and the germline gene differ at one end; a read error may be behind it. This sample also contains other DNA sequences that code for the same CDR3. This chain links TRBV7-2 with TRBJ1-1; D ambiguous. This CDR3 is 15 amino acids long. Germline assignment: CDR1 SGHTA and CDR2 FQGNSA. The CDR3 sequence: CASSLKQTRNTEAFF. Written as DNA, the CDR3 is TGTGCTAGCAGCTTAAAACAGACAAGAAACACTGAAGCTTTCTTT.

This sequence joins TRBV2 and TRBJ2-7, with TRBD1 as a possible D gene (6 bases). CDR1 and CDR2 (germline): SNHLY, FYNNEI. With 5 bases removed from V and 2 bases from J, the gap between germline ends came to 13 bases. The CDR3 runs 14 residues. This chain's CDR3 is CASSILGGPYEQYF. CDR3 coding DNA: TGTGCCAGCAGTATCCTAGGGGGACCCTACGAGCAGTACTTC. Full variable domain (outside the CDR3, taken from reference TRBV2 and TRBJ2-7): EPEVTQTPSHQVTQMGQEVILRCVPISNHLYFYWYRQILGQKVEFLVSFYNNEISEKSEIFDDQFSVERPDGSNFTLKIRSTKLEDSAMYFCASSILGGPYEQYFGPGTRLTVT.

The V call is TRBV19, the J call TRBJ2-5; 12 bases are shared with TRBD2. The V and J ends lost 7 bases and 5 bases, in that order; junction bases with no gene match: 8. The CDR3 runs 15 residues. Germline CDR1 reads LNHDA; CDR2 reads SQIVND (reference sequence). CDR3 sequence reads: CASTSLAGGRETQYF. The CDR3 DNA reads TGTGCCAGTACGAGCCTAGCGGGAGGGCGGGAGACCCAGTACTTC.

This clone was seen a handful of times. This chain connects TRBV6-5 to TRBJ2-5; 9 bases are shared with TRBD1. Gene TRBJ2-7 matches the end of the DNA better, so the J call may be wrong. The CDR3 covers 15 residues. CDR1 and CDR2 (germline): MNHEY, SVGAGI. CDR3 amino acids: CASSYSGQGGYEQYF. In DNA, the CDR3 is TGTGCCAGCAGTTACTCGGGACAGGGAGGGTACGAGCAGTACTTC.

The gene calls are TRBV6-4 and TRBJ2-7; tentative D call: TRBD2 (5 bases). Germline CDR1 and CDR2: MRHNA and SNTAGT. The CDR3 sequence is 15 residues long. Deletions cut 5 bases from V and 3 bases from J, with 17 bases between. CDR3 sequence: CASSREGSSLYEQYF. CDR3 coding DNA: TGTGCCAGCAGTCGTGAGGGTTCGTCCCTCTACGAGCAGTACTTC.

The chain combines TRBV5-1 with TRBJ1-5; TRBD1 is a possible D gene (6 bases). V was shortened by 1 base and J by 6 bases, with 14 bases between the two germline ends. Germline lookup yields CDR1 SGHRS and CDR2 YFSETQ. The CDR3 has 15 amino acids. CDR3 region: CASSLTGKAGQPQHF. The CDR3 DNA reads TGCGCCAGCAGCTTGACAGGGAAGGCTGGTCAGCCCCAGCATTTT.

The gene calls are TRBV19 and TRBJ2-2; TRBD1 might be the D (5 bases). V was clipped by 3 bases and J by 1 base, with 6 bases between them. CDR1 is LNHDA and CDR2 is SQIVND in the germline V gene (reference sequence). This CDR3 spans 14 amino acids. Here the CDR3 reads CASSMGQNTGELFF. CDR3 nucleotides: TGTGCCAGTAGTATGGGGCAGAACACCGGGGAGCTGTTTTTT.

The chain couples TRBV5-4 to TRBJ2-3; D might be TRBD2 (5 bases). CDR3 size: 14 residues. Germline CDR1 and CDR2: SGHNT and YYREEE (reference sequence). Trimming stripped 4 bases from V and 2 bases from J, with 11 bases between. CDR3 region: CASSPGLSTDTQYF. CDR3 coding DNA: TGTGCCAGCAGCCCCGGACTTTCCACAGATACGCAGTATTTT.

The chain carries TRBV7-2 and TRBJ1-1, with TRBD1 as a possible D gene (6 bases). V gave up 1 base and J gave up 12 bases, with 21 bases separating them. Germline V CDR1 and CDR2: SGHTA, FQGNSA. CDR3 length: 15 amino acids. The CDR3 loop is CASSLGGGRRLTPFF. CDR3 DNA: TGTGCCAGCAGCTTAGGGGGGGGCAGGCGACTAACCCCTTTCTTT.

The rearrangement links TRBV6-1 to TRBJ1-1; D may be TRBD1 (6 bases). Trimming took off 10 bases at V and 7 bases at J, with 22 bases between the two ends. Germline CDR1 MNHNS, CDR2 SASEGT. This CDR3 comprises 14 residues. DNA of the CDR3: TGTGCCACTACTAGGGGGACCCCTGGTTTTGAAGCTTTCTTT. Translated, it gives CATTRGTPGFEAFF.

The chain combines TRBV6-5 with TRBJ1-3; D not certain. The CDR3 contains 15 residues. The V gene's germline CDR1 is MNHEY and CDR2 SVGAGI. V dropped 6 bases and J dropped 3 bases, with 15 bases sitting between them. The CDR3 loop is CASREGRQYGNTIYF. The CDR3 DNA sequence: TGTGCCAGCAGGGAGGGTCGGCAGTATGGAAACACCATATATTTT.

The chain links TRBV7-9 to TRBJ2-7; 8 bases map to TRBD1. Trimming took 1 base from V and 4 from J; bases not matched to a gene: 9. This CDR3 region has 16 residues. Looked up from germline, CDR1 is SEHNR and CDR2 is FQNEAQ (reference sequence). CDR3 coding DNA: TGTGCCAGCAGCTTAGTTGAAACAGGGGGAACGTACGAGCAGTACTTC. Translated, it gives CASSLVETGGTYEQYF.

The chain carries TRBV5-8 and TRBJ1-3; 9 nucleotides match TRBD1. CDR1 is SGHTS, CDR2 YDEGEE, per germline. V lost 1 base and J lost 4; bases outside the gene matches: 6. The CDR3 is made up of 16 amino acids. The CDR3 protein is CASSLTGQGGGNTIYF. The CDR3 bases are TGTGCCAGCAGCTTGACGGGACAGGGAGGAGGAAACACCATATATTTT.

The CDR3 bases are TGTGCCAGCGGGGGGGCGGGAGGGCCCCATAGCACAGATACGCAGTATTTT. Translated, it gives CASGGAGGPHSTDTQYF. The rearrangement uses TRBV2 and TRBJ2-3; 9 bases map to TRBD2. This CDR3 region has 17 residues. The V and J ends lost 8 bases and 0 bases, in that order; junction bases with no gene match: 12. Germline CDR1 is SNHLY and CDR2 is FYNNEI.

The chain employs TRBV4-1 and TRBJ2-3, with no clear D. Germline V gene lookup returns CDR1 MGHRA and CDR2 YSYEKL. V shed 0 bases and J shed 2 bases, with 21 bases lying between them. The CDR3 is made up of 19 amino acids. The CDR3, as DNA: TGCGCCAGCAGCCAAGACCCCGCGGAATCCCGACCCCCCACAGATACGCAGTATTTT. Translating it yields CASSQDPAESRPPTDTQYF.

V usage is TRBV10-2 and J usage is TRBJ2-3; weak D call: TRBD2 (5 bases). Germline V gene sequence: CDR1 WSHSY, CDR2 SAAADI. The CDR3 length is 13 residues. Between the trimmed V and J ends, which lost 8 bases and 4 bases, there was a span of 13 bases. The CDR3 nucleotides read TGCGCCAGCTGTCGGGGTCGTGCAGATACGCAGTATTTT. Protein product: CASCRGRADTQYF.

This chain joins TRBV6-1 and TRBJ1-2; 8 nucleotides match TRBD1. This CDR3 is built from 14 residues. The germline V gene encodes CDR1 MNHNS and CDR2 SASEGT. The junction had 7 bases not matched to a gene; V was cut back by 2 bases and J by 8 bases. The CDR3, as DNA: TGTGCCAGCAGTGAACTAGACAGGGGAAGAGGCTACACCTTC. This codes for CASSELDRGRGYTF.

The sample holds a few counts of this clone. This chain links TRBV19 with TRBJ2-2; tentative D call: TRBD1 (5 bases). This CDR3 spans 12 amino acids. Germline V CDR1 and CDR2: LNHDA, SQIVND (reference sequence). With 3 bases removed from V and 7 bases from J, the gap between germline ends came to 6 bases. CDR3 protein: CASSIRGGELFF. The CDR3 region has the DNA TGTGCCAGTAGTATTAGGGGCGGGGAGCTGTTTTTT.

This chain links TRBV6-1 with TRBJ1-2, with a weak D call TRBD1 (5 bases). This CDR3 is 15 amino acids long. Looked up from germline, CDR1 is MNHNS and CDR2 is SASEGT. Trimming stripped 6 bases from V and 1 base from J, with 15 bases between. The CDR3 nucleotides are TGTGCCAGCAGGCAGACAGCTCTTTTTAACTATGGCTACACCTTC. Its protein is CASRQTALFNYGYTF.

This chain links TRBV4-1 with TRBJ1-5; TRBD1 is a possible D gene (6 bases). Trimming shortened V by 0 bases and J by 6 bases, and 9 bases separated the two germline ends. Per the germline V gene, CDR1 is MGHRA and CDR2 is YSYEKL. The CDR3 consists of 14 residues. CDR3 DNA sequence: TGCGCCAGCAGCCAAGATGGGGGGGCTCAGCCCCAGCATTTT. Translating it yields CASSQDGGAQPQHF.

This clone was detected once. The chain combines TRBV5-5 with TRBJ2-3; TRBD2 aligns across 12 bases. The CDR3 is 16 residues long. Germline CDR1 reads SGHKS; CDR2 reads YYEKEE (reference sequence). V lost 0 bases and J lost 4; bases outside the gene matches: 3. The DNA of the CDR3 is TGTGCCAGCAGCTTGGTCCTAGCGGGGGGGCCAGATACGCAGTATTTT. Residues: CASSLVLAGGPDTQYF. The full variable domain, with the rest looked up from reference TRBV5-5 and TRBJ2-3, is DAGVTQSPTHLIKTRGQQVTLRCSPISGHKSVSWYQQVLGQGPQFIFQYYEKEERGRGNFPDRFSARQFPNYSSELNVNALLLGDSALYLCASSLVLAGGPDTQYFGPGTRLTVL.

J is TRBJ2-5 and V is TRBV7-2; D gene uncertain. The J call could be wrong; TRBJ2-7 is a better fit for the DNA end. The V gene's germline CDR1 is SGHTA and CDR2 FQGNSA. CDR3 length: 15 amino acids. The CDR3 here is CASSLAPAISYEQYF. The CDR3 DNA reads as TGTGCCAGCAGCTTAGCGCCCGCAATCTCCTACGAGCAGTACTTC.

This chain uses TRBV5-1 with TRBJ2-3; TRBD2 agrees at 12 bases. The junction had 6 bases not matched to a gene; V was cut back by 4 bases and J by 3 bases. There are 16 residues in the CDR3. Germline CDR1 and CDR2: SGHRS and YFSETQ. The CDR3 here is CASSTGLAGPTDTQYF. The CDR3 DNA follows: TGCGCCAGCAGCACCGGACTAGCGGGGCCTACAGATACGCAGTATTTT.

V is TRBV19 and J is TRBJ2-1; TRBD2 agrees at 8 bases. With V trimmed by 9 bases and J by 1 base, 11 bases remained unmatched. CDR3 length: 16 residues. The germline V gene encodes CDR1 LNHDA and CDR2 SQIVND (reference sequence). In nucleotides, the CDR3 is TGTGCCAGCTCGGGTCGGGGGGGGGAGTCCTACAATGAGCAGTTCTTC. Its protein is CASSGRGGESYNEQFF.

CDR3 DNA: TGTGCCAGCAGCACCGCTAGCGGGGCCTTCTACAATGAGCAGTTCTTC. It codes for CASSTASGAFYNEQFF. V and J are TRBV9 and TRBJ2-1, with 9 bases lining up with TRBD2. Trimming cost V 4 bases and J 3 bases; bases outside gene matches: 8. CDR3 length equals 16 residues. Germline V lookup: CDR1 SGDLS, CDR2 YYNGEE.

This clone was seen only a few times. Other DNA sequences from this sample encode an identical CDR3 as well. The chain links TRBV7-2 to TRBJ2-7; weak D call: TRBD1 (6 bases). Trimming shortened V by 4 bases and J by 3 bases, and 10 bases separated the two germline ends. The CDR3 extends over 13 amino acids. Germline CDR1 is SGHTA and CDR2 is FQGNSA. CDR3 coding DNA: TGTGCCAGCAGCTCCCGGACAGACTACGAGCAGTACTTC. Protein: CASSSRTDYEQYF.

V is TRBV9 and J is TRBJ2-5; a possible D gene is TRBD2 (6 bases). The germline CDR1 and CDR2 sequences are SGDLS and YYNGEE. Trimming stripped 0 bases from V and 2 bases from J, with 8 bases between. CDR3 length: 14 residues. CDR3 bases: TGTGCCAGCAGCGTAGGGGGGGTGCAAGAGACCCAGTACTTC. Its protein product is CASSVGGVQETQYF.

The genes are TRBV2 and TRBJ2-1, with a tentative D call TRBD2 (5 bases). V was pared by 6 bases and J by 1 base, with 16 bases between. The CDR3 has 16 amino acids. Germline assignment: CDR1 SNHLY and CDR2 FYNNEI. The CDR3 DNA follows: TGTGCCAGCAGCCCCAGCGGACGAGGGTCCTACAATGAGCAGTTCTTC. Protein: CASSPSGRGSYNEQFF.